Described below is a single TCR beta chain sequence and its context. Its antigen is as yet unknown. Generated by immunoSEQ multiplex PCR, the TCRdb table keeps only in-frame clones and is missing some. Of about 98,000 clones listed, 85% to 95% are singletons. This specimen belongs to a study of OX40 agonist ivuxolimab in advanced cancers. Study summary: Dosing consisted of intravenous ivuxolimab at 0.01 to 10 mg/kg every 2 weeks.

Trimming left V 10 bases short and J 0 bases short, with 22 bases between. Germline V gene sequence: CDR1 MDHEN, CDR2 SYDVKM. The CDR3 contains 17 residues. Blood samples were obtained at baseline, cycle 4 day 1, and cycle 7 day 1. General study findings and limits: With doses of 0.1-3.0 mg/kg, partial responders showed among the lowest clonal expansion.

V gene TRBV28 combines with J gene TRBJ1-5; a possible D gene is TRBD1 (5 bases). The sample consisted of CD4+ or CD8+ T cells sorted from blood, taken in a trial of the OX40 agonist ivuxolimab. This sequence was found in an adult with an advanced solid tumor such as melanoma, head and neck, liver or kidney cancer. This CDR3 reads CATRFLGATSSNQPQHF. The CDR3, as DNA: TGTGCCACCCGTTTCCTCGGGGCTACCAGTAGCAATCAGCCCCAGCATTTT.